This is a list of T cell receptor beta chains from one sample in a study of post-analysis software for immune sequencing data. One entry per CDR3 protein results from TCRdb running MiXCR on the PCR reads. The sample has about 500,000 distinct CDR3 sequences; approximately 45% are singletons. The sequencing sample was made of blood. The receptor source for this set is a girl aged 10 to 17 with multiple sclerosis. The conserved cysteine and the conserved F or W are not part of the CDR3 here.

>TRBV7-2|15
ASSAPPEDPFNNEQF
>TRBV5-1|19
ASSLAGMSGSRGLTKNIQY
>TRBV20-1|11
SATRAGDTEAF
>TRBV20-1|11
SARALTENEQY
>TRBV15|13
ATSRVRSLSYEQY
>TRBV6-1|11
ASSEIGGLAGY
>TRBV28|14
ASSLWQQGAGDGYT
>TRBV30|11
AWSVGSKNIQY
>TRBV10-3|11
ATSLDRDNEQF
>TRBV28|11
ASTTGGGYEQY
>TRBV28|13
ASRRPGLFSYEQY
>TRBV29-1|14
SVEGASGVAYNEQF
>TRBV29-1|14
SVPTGPFSSPRGYT
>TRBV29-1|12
SVEDPGQGDEQY
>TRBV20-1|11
SAIPGGQGVRF
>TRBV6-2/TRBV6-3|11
ASLQGNYNEQF
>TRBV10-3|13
ATHSTSGPYNEQF
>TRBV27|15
ASSQSIGTAYNSPLH
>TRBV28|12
ASSKGQADNEQF
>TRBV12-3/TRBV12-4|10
ASTKKEAEQF
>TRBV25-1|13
ASMVEGAFSYEQY
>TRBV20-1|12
SAPPGLSKDIQY
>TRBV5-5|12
ASSAQRAGGTQY
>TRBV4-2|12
ASSQLGLAGVLY
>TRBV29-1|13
SVEDRPRRWETQY
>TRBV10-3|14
AISEKGTATNYGYT
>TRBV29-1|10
SAGEGGYEQY
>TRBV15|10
AASPTGHEQY
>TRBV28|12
ASSGRIGSYEQY
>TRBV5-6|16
ASSLPGLAVNTKSIQY
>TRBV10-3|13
AISRTSGREETQY
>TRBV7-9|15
ASSLRSGPSSYNEQF
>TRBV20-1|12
SASTGPSDQPQH
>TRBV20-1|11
SARQGTSYGYT
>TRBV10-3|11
AISELRSNEQF
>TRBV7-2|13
ASSPSSSTYNEQF